The TCR beta chain under discussion was sequenced for a study of T cell repertoires in cytomegalovirus infection (dated by TCRdb to about 2019). Looking at the study overall: Because public TCR beta signatures pointed to carriage of CMV infection together with the matching HLA type, the HLA type of each donor mattered for the analysis.

The instrument given in TCRdb is Illumina HiSeq 1500. Through fastp at Q25 and MiXCR, TCRdb rebuilt clones from the public reads, retaining in-frame beta chains. For every CDR3 protein sequence, its rows merge into one entry that carries the most common genes and DNA. This sample gives 150,000 to 200,000 distinct CDR3 sequences in total; approximately 20% of them show up just once. About 2.9% of the sample goes to the ten largest clones. About this clonotype itself: Which antigen it targets is not known. The input lacks base qualities; no much larger clone sits a single base away.

V lost 6 bases and J lost 4 bases, and the count of bases not matched to a germline gene is 6. CDR1 and CDR2 were assigned from the germline V gene as MNHNS and SASEGT. The CDR3 has 15 amino acids, counting the end cysteine and phenylalanine. Of the read, only the CDR3 DNA is kept; its 45 bases are in frame from base 1. What the research found in general, with its limitations: Cumulative frequency of public TCR beta family members discriminated carriers of CMV infection plus the relevant HLA type in this cohort and an independent approximately 370-donor cohort. The ex vivo response was dominated by HLA-C-restricted CMV-specific TCR beta clonotypes, which also provided the single most frequent clonotype in two of eight donors.

This receptor chain uses TRBV6-1 and TRBJ1-6, with TRBD1 matching 7 junction bases. Sequenced input: PBMCs. The origin of this receptor is a human donor in good health (CMV status not recorded). Some clones in this sample may be carry-over from other donors' samples. The sequence in DNA is TGTGCCAGCAGCGAAAGACAGGGATATAATTCACCCCTCCACTTT. Its protein is CASSERQGYNSPLHF.